The rows below give T cell receptor beta chains drawn from one sample of a study of cytomegalovirus exposure and HLA in healthy donors. The repertoire was sequenced with immunoSEQ multiplex PCR; TCRdb's copy has only in-frame clones and lacks some. The sample contains roughly 130,000 clones, roughly 71% of which appear only once. The specimen was PBMCs. These receptors came from a woman between 45 and 60 years old in good health and CMV-seropositive. Each CDR3 is given with its conserved first and last residue. Each record gives: CDR3 DNA, CDR3 protein, clone size, D gene, J gene, V gene, CDR3 length. The D gene is left open where the match is weak. Some rows have no size entry. The others give once, few or many, or a class for an expanded clone.

DNA: TGTGCCAGCAGTGACCCAGGGACAGGGCACACTGAAGCTTTCTTT
CDR3: CASSDPGTGHTEAFF
size: -
D: TRBD1
J: TRBJ1-1
V: TRBV25-1
length: 15

DNA: TGTGCCATCAGTGTTTATAGGGGGGGCGAGCAGTACTTC
CDR3: CAISVYRGGEQYF
size: -
D: -
J: TRBJ2-7
V: TRBV10-3
length: 13

DNA: TGCGCCAGCAGCCGGGGGGCGGGATACGAGCAGTACTTC
CDR3: CASSRGAGYEQYF
size: -
D: -
J: TRBJ2-7
V: TRBV5-1
length: 13

DNA: TGCGCCAGCAGTCAAGTACAGGGGAAAGAGACCCAGTACTTC
CDR3: CASSQVQGKETQYF
size: -
D: TRBD1
J: TRBJ2-5
V: TRBV23-1
length: 14

DNA: TGTGCCAGCAGCAGGACTAGCGGGGCGGGCGAGCAGTACTTC
CDR3: CASSRTSGAGEQYF
size: once
D: TRBD2
J: TRBJ2-7
V: TRBV6-5
length: 14

DNA: TGTGCCAGTTTCAGGGACACTGAAGCTTTCTTT
CDR3: CASFRDTEAFF
size: -
D: -
J: TRBJ1-1
V: TRBV6-5
length: 11

DNA: TGTGCCAGCAGTTATTTTCAGGGGGCGAACACCGGGGAGCTGTTTTTT
CDR3: CASSYFQGANTGELFF
size: -
D: TRBD1
J: TRBJ2-2
V: TRBV6-5
length: 16

DNA: TGCAGCGTTGCCAATGAGCTCGGAAACACCATATATTTT
CDR3: CSVANELGNTIYF
size: few
D: -
J: TRBJ1-3
V: TRBV29-1
length: 13

DNA: TGTACCTGGAGGGACGGGGGCGGGAGCTATGGCTACACCTTC
CDR3: CTWRDGGGSYGYTF
size: -
D: -
J: TRBJ1-2
V: TRBV30
length: 14

DNA: TGTGCCAGCAGCTACCTTGTCGGGGGTACCGGGGAGCTGTTTTTT
CDR3: CASSYLVGGTGELFF
size: -
D: -
J: TRBJ2-2
V: TRBV11-2
length: 15

DNA: TGTGCCAGCAGCTCCCAAACTAGCGGGGAAGCCTACGAGCAGTACTTC
CDR3: CASSSQTSGEAYEQYF
size: -
D: TRBD2
J: TRBJ2-7
V: TRBV7-8
length: 16

DNA: TGTGCCAGCAGTGTAACATCCTCAGGGTATGGCTACACCTTC
CDR3: CASSVTSSGYGYTF
size: -
D: -
J: TRBJ1-2
V: TRBV6-4
length: 14

DNA: TGTGCCAGCAGTACAGGGTGGGATGAAAAACTGTTTTTT
CDR3: CASSTGWDEKLFF
size: -
D: -
J: TRBJ1-4
V: TRBV6-5
length: 13

DNA: TGCGCCAGCAGCCAAGTTCAGCGAACTAATGAAAAACTGTTTTTT
CDR3: CASSQVQRTNEKLFF
size: -
D: -
J: TRBJ1-4
V: TRBV4-1
length: 15

DNA: TGTGCCAGCAGCCAAGCTTCGCGGGGACGCTACAATGAGCAGTTCTTC
CDR3: CASSQASRGRYNEQFF
size: -
D: -
J: TRBJ2-1
V: TRBV4-2
length: 16

DNA: TGTGCCAGCAGCCAACCCGGGCAAGAGACCCAGTACTTC
CDR3: CASSQPGQETQYF
size: few
D: -
J: TRBJ2-5
V: TRBV7-7
length: 13

DNA: TGTGCCAGTAGTATAGCCCGGGACTCCTACGAGCAGTACTTC
CDR3: CASSIARDSYEQYF
size: -
D: -
J: TRBJ2-7
V: TRBV19
length: 14

DNA: TGTGCCAGCAGGGTCCGAGCGGCGGCGGGGGAGCAGTACTTC
CDR3: CASRVRAAAGEQYF
size: -
D: -
J: TRBJ2-7
V: TRBV2
length: 14

DNA: TGTGCCAGCGTAAGAGAGGACACCGGGGAGCTGTTTTTT
CDR3: CASVREDTGELFF
size: -
D: -
J: TRBJ2-2
V: TRBV2
length: 13

DNA: TGTGCCAGCAGTTCGGACAGGAGGAAAGCTTTCTTT
CDR3: CASSSDRRKAFF
size: -
D: TRBD1
J: TRBJ1-1
V: TRBV6-6
length: 12

DNA: TGTGCCACCAACAGGGCTGGTGGCTACACCTTC
CDR3: CATNRAGGYTF
size: few
D: -
J: TRBJ1-2
V: TRBV18
length: 11

DNA: TGTGCCAGCAGTCGCGCCGGGACAGGGGGGAATGAGCAGTTCTTC
CDR3: CASSRAGTGGNEQFF
size: -
D: TRBD1
J: TRBJ2-1
V: TRBV6-1
length: 15

DNA: TGCGCCAGCAGCCATGGGACAGAAATCCCCTTGGAGCAGTACTTC
CDR3: CASSHGTEIPLEQYF
size: -
D: TRBD1
J: TRBJ2-7
V: TRBV4-1
length: 15

DNA: TGTGCCACCAGCAGAACCGGGGGTGCCAATTCACCCCTCCACTTT
CDR3: CATSRTGGANSPLHF
size: -
D: -
J: TRBJ1-6
V: TRBV15
length: 15

DNA: TGTGCCAGCAGTGCGGACGTGGGGGCCGGCCAAGAGACCCAGTACTTC
CDR3: CASSADVGAGQETQYF
size: -
D: -
J: TRBJ2-5
V: TRBV2
length: 16

DNA: TGTGCCACCAGCAGAGATAGGGCAGGGCGTACGGAGACCCAGTACTTC
CDR3: CATSRDRAGRTETQYF
size: -
D: -
J: TRBJ2-5
V: TRBV15
length: 16

DNA: TGTGCCAGCAGCGTCGACCCGGGAGGGTATGGCTACACCTTC
CDR3: CASSVDPGGYGYTF
size: -
D: -
J: TRBJ1-2
V: TRBV5-4
length: 14

DNA: TGCGCCAACGGCCGGGGACAGGGTCTGGCGGATACGCAGTATTTT
CDR3: CANGRGQGLADTQYF
size: -
D: TRBD1
J: TRBJ2-3
V: TRBV4-3
length: 15

DNA: TGTGCCACCAGCGGCCGGGGGACGGGCGAGCAGTACTTC
CDR3: CATSGRGTGEQYF
size: once
D: -
J: TRBJ2-7
V: TRBV15
length: 13

DNA: TGTGCCAGCTCAGACGCAGGGGCAGAGACCCAGTACTTC
CDR3: CASSDAGAETQYF
size: -
D: -
J: TRBJ2-5
V: TRBV18
length: 13

DNA: TGTGCCAGCAGCTTGGGGGGGAGCTACAATGAGCAGTTCTTC
CDR3: CASSLGGSYNEQFF
size: -
D: TRBD2
J: TRBJ2-1
V: TRBV7-2
length: 14

DNA: TGTGCCAGCAGTACTACAGGGGGTTGGAACACTGAAGCTTTCTTT
CDR3: CASSTTGGWNTEAFF
size: -
D: TRBD1
J: TRBJ1-1
V: TRBV6-5
length: 15

DNA: TGTGCCAGCAAGACGGGGCACAGGGGGGGCAATGAGCAGTTCTTC
CDR3: CASKTGHRGGNEQFF
size: -
D: -
J: TRBJ2-1
V: TRBV6-1
length: 15

DNA: TGTGCCAGCAGTGAAGGCGACAGGTTCTATGGCTACACCTTC
CDR3: CASSEGDRFYGYTF
size: few
D: -
J: TRBJ1-2
V: TRBV6-5
length: 14

DNA: TGTGCCAGCAGTGATGCGGCTGAAAAACTGTTTTTT
CDR3: CASSDAAEKLFF
size: -
D: -
J: TRBJ1-4
V: TRBV6-1
length: 12

DNA: TGCGCCAGCAGCTTAGACGGGACTAACGATTATGAGCAGTTCTTC
CDR3: CASSLDGTNDYEQFF
size: -
D: TRBD2
J: TRBJ2-1
V: TRBV5-1
length: 15

DNA: TGTGCCAGCAGCTCCCTGGGCGTGGGTGGAAACACCATATATTTT
CDR3: CASSSLGVGGNTIYF
size: -
D: -
J: TRBJ1-3
V: TRBV7-8
length: 15

DNA: TGTGCCAGCAGTTATCTAGGTAGCAATCAGCCCCAGCATTTT
CDR3: CASSYLGSNQPQHF
size: -
D: -
J: TRBJ1-5
V: TRBV6-5
length: 14

DNA: TGTGCCAGCTCACTTGGACAGGGTGAGACCCAGTACTTC
CDR3: CASSLGQGETQYF
size: -
D: TRBD1
J: TRBJ2-5
V: TRBV18
length: 13

DNA: TGCGCCAGCTCACGGGGGGGTGGTCAGCCCCAGCATTTT
CDR3: CASSRGGGQPQHF
size: -
D: -
J: TRBJ1-5
V: TRBV5-1
length: 13

DNA: TGTGCCAGCAGCCAAGAGCGGGTTAGCGAGCAGTACTTC
CDR3: CASSQERVSEQYF
size: -
D: -
J: TRBJ2-7
V: TRBV14
length: 13

DNA: TGTGCCACCATGCAGGCTCAGGCAGATACGCAGTATTTT
CDR3: CATMQAQADTQYF
size: -
D: -
J: TRBJ2-3
V: TRBV27
length: 13

DNA: TGTGCCAGCAGTTTATCCCAGGGCTCTGGAAACACCATATATTTT
CDR3: CASSLSQGSGNTIYF
size: -
D: -
J: TRBJ1-3
V: TRBV28
length: 15

DNA: TGTGCCAGCAGCAGGACGCGGGGGAGTAACTATGGCTACACCTTC
CDR3: CASSRTRGSNYGYTF
size: -
D: -
J: TRBJ1-2
V: TRBV5-8
length: 15

DNA: TGTGCCAGTAGTACGACAGGGGGGGCGGAGCAGTTCTTC
CDR3: CASSTTGGAEQFF
size: -
D: TRBD1
J: TRBJ2-1
V: TRBV19
length: 13

DNA: TGTGCCAGCAGCATCGGGACTAGCGGGGCCCTCTACGAGCAGTACTTC
CDR3: CASSIGTSGALYEQYF
size: -
D: TRBD2
J: TRBJ2-7
V: TRBV5-6
length: 16

DNA: TGCGCCAGCAGCGCGGACACACCCAATGAGCAGTTCTTC
CDR3: CASSADTPNEQFF
size: few
D: -
J: TRBJ2-1
V: TRBV5-1
length: 13

DNA: TGTGCCAGTAGTATTGAGCATGGAAACACCATATATTTT
CDR3: CASSIEHGNTIYF
size: -
D: -
J: TRBJ1-3
V: TRBV19
length: 13

DNA: TGTGCCAGCAGCCCAAACACGGGGGTGGGAGAGCCCCAGCATTTT
CDR3: CASSPNTGVGEPQHF
size: medium-sized
D: -
J: TRBJ1-5
V: TRBV5-5
length: 15